This T cell receptor (beta chain) stems from a study of blood T cell repertoires in COVID-19. Data came from immunoSEQ multiplex PCR; TCRdb stores just in-frame clones and leaves some out. Among about 150,000 clones listed, roughly 80% were seen once. This CDR3 has 14 amino acids. V lost 7 bases, J lost 0 bases, and 10 bases lay in between. CDR1 and CDR2 from the germline V gene are MNHNY and SVGAGI (reference sequence). The chain links TRBV6-6 to TRBJ1-5; unclear D gene. The origin of this receptor is a woman aged 55-70 years with acute or convalescent COVID-19. The sequencing input was peripheral blood. CDR3 coding DNA: TGTGCCAGCACCGAGGGTTATAGCAATCAGCCCCAGCATTTT. This sequence encodes CASTEGYSNQPQHF.